This entry lists 12 T cell receptor beta chains sequenced from one sample in a study of shared clonotypes between healthy human individuals. Assay used: immunoSEQ multiplex PCR; TCRdb lists only in-frame clones, some missing. The sample has fewer than 850,000 clones, 96% seen once. CD8 cells regarded as naive lacked CD45RO, were positively chosen for CCR7, and omitted terminally differentiated effector memory CD45RA+ cells. Sequences were obtained from naive CD8+ T cells sorted from blood. The receptors shown here come from a man younger than 45 in good health.

This clone is a singleton in its sample. The chain recombines TRBV10-3 with TRBJ2-5, with TRBD1 as a possible D gene (6 bases). The CDR3 is 12 amino acids. V was shortened by 10 bases and J by 2 bases, with 11 bases between the two germline ends. Germline loops: CDR1 ENHRY, CDR2 SYGVKD. Here the CDR3 DNA reads TGTGCCACACAGGGACCGCAAGAGACCCAGTACTTC. Its protein product is CATQGPQETQYF.

The chain couples TRBV2 to TRBJ2-6; 10 bases match TRBD2. Germline V gene sequence: CDR1 SNHLY, CDR2 FYNNEI. V shed 2 bases and J 0 bases; nucleotides not matched to a gene: 13. The CDR3 loop spans 21 amino acids. CDR3 DNA: TGTGCCAGCAGTGAACCCCTCACCGGGACTAGCGATAGCTCTGGGGCCAACGTCCTGACTTTC. It specifies CASSEPLTGTSDSSGANVLTF.

This clone was detected only once. This chain links TRBV27 with TRBJ2-1, with TRBD2 identical over 9 bases. The trim removed 4 bases at V and 5 bases at J, leaving 3 bases unmatched. Germline V gene lookup returns CDR1 MNHEY and CDR2 SMNVEV (reference sequence). The CDR3 runs to 14 residues. CDR3 DNA sequence: TGTGCCAGCAGTTGGGGACTAGCCCACAATGAGCAGTTCTTC. It codes for CASSWGLAHNEQFF.

The chain uses TRBV5-6 and TRBJ2-7; D not certain. Trimming left V 1 base short and J 3 bases short, with 8 bases between. CDR3 length equals 13 residues. Germline CDR1 SGHDT, CDR2 YYEEEE. CDR3 amino acids: CASSLPSDYEQYF. The CDR3, as DNA: TGTGCCAGCAGCTTGCCCTCAGACTACGAGCAGTACTTC.

CDR3 residues: CASSPPPGPIYEQYF. Written as DNA, the CDR3 is TGTGCCAGCAGTCCGCCTCCGGGACCTATTTACGAGCAGTACTTC. This chain joins TRBV28 and TRBJ2-7, with D perhaps matching TRBD1 or TRBD2 (5 bases each). Per germline, CDR1 MDHEN and CDR2 SYDVKM. Deletions cut 5 bases from V and 4 bases from J, with 18 bases between. This CDR3 comprises 15 residues.

Remarks on this clone: The sample holds other DNA sequences that translate to the same CDR3. The chain joins TRBV4-1 to TRBJ2-7, with D perhaps matching TRBD2 (5 bases). V dropped 0 bases and J dropped 4 bases, with 7 bases sitting between them. Germline V gene data show CDR1 as MGHRA and CDR2 as YSYEKL. The CDR3 loop spans 13 amino acids. The CDR3 loop is CASSQDRGYEQYF. As DNA, the CDR3 is TGCGCCAGCAGCCAAGATCGCGGGTACGAGCAGTACTTC.

This clone was observed a single time. V is TRBV14 and J is TRBJ2-7; 11 nucleotides line up with TRBD1. With 5 bases clipped from V and 5 bases from J, the junction kept 11 bases outside the gene matches. CDR1 and CDR2 from the germline V gene are SGHDN and FVKESK. This CDR3 region has 16 residues. The CDR3 region has the DNA TGTGCCAGCAGCACCCTCGGACAGGGGGCTGAGGACGAGCAGTACTTC. Its translation is CASSTLGQGAEDEQYF.

A word on this clone: The sample holds other DNA sequences that translate to the same CDR3. V gene TRBV7-9 combines with J gene TRBJ2-7; D uncertain. Per germline, CDR1 SEHNR and CDR2 FQNEAQ (reference sequence). V lost 0 bases and J 1 base, leaving 4 bases between the germline ends. This CDR3 has 13 residues. The CDR3 region is CASSLAGSYEQYF. CDR3 nucleotides: TGTGCCAGCAGCTTAGCAGGGTCCTACGAGCAGTACTTC.

The chain employs TRBV27 and TRBJ2-7, with D possibly called TRBD1 or TRBD2 (7 bases each). The CDR3 runs to 18 residues. Trimming removed 2 bases at V and 1 base at J, with 21 bases between. Germline V CDR1 and CDR2: MNHEY, SMNVEV (reference sequence). The CDR3 reads CASSLRGGTASPSYEQYF. Written as DNA, the CDR3 is TGTGCCAGCAGTTTAAGGGGGGGGACAGCCTCCCCATCCTACGAGCAGTACTTC.

For this clone: Other DNA sequences from this sample encode an identical CDR3 as well. The V gene is TRBV29-1, the J gene TRBJ2-7; TRBD1 might be the D (5 bases). Germline lookup yields CDR1 SQVTM and CDR2 ANQGSEA. The CDR3 is 14 residues long. V was cut by 2 bases and J by 0 bases, with 11 bases left in between. CDR3 in amino acids: CSVERQGGSYEQYF. Here the CDR3 DNA reads TGCAGCGTTGAAAGGCAGGGTGGCTCCTACGAGCAGTACTTC.

This chain links TRBV9 with TRBJ2-7, with 9 bases lining up with TRBD2. Germline values: CDR1 SGDLS, CDR2 YYNGEE. V trimming: 0 bases; J trimming: 3 bases; junction bases outside the gene matches: 7. CDR3 length: 16 residues. The CDR3 sequence: CASSVESLAGFYEQYF. CDR3 bases: TGTGCCAGCAGCGTAGAGTCACTAGCGGGTTTCTACGAGCAGTACTTC.

The chain carries TRBV28 and TRBJ2-3, with 13 positions matching TRBD2. V dropped 5 bases and J dropped 1; count of bases not matched to a gene: 12. In germline, CDR1 is MDHEN, CDR2 SYDVKM. The CDR3 consists of 19 residues. The CDR3 is CASSVIARGLAGRTDTQYF. In DNA form, the CDR3 reads TGTGCCAGCAGTGTTATTGCGCGGGGACTAGCGGGACGCACAGATACGCAGTATTTT.